A selection of T cell receptor beta chains follows, all from one sample in a study of T cells in Graves' hyperthyroidism and ophthalmopathy. TCRdb called the multiplex PCR reads again in MiXCR, with one record for every CDR3 protein. The sample records 350,000 to 400,000 distinct CDR3 sequences, under 15% being singletons. Sequences were obtained from blood. The origin of the receptors is a woman aged 30 to 39 with Graves' hyperthyroidism. Each CDR3 is given with its conserved first and last residue. D genes are given only for firm matches. A row's size may be missing; if present it is once, few, many or a size class.

size,V,J,D,CDR3,DNA
many,TRBV3-1,TRBJ2-5,TRBD2,CASSQGREGTQYF,TGTGCCAGCAGCCAAGGTCGGGAGGGGACCCAGTACTTC
many,TRBV20-1,TRBJ1-6,NA,CSAKGGQDNSPLHF,TGCAGTGCCAAGGGAGGGCAGGATAATTCACCCCTCCACTTT
many,TRBV20-1,TRBJ2-1,NA,CSARDLGLRNEQFF,TGCAGTGCTAGAGATCTTGGACTAAGAAATGAGCAGTTCTTC
NA,TRBV7-3,TRBJ2-4,TRBD2,CASSFFPAGKAKNIQYF,TGTGCCAGCAGCTTCTTCCCAGCGGGAAAAGCCAAAAACATTCAGTACTTC
many,TRBV5-1,TRBJ2-7,TRBD2,CASSHGTSGYEQYF,TGCGCCAGCAGCCACGGGACTAGCGGCTACGAGCAGTACTTC
many,TRBV28,TRBJ1-6,NA,CASSSRDINSPLHF,TGTGCCAGCAGTTCAAGGGACATCAATTCACCCCTCCACTTT
many,TRBV18,TRBJ2-1,NA,CASSPLDSLYNEQFF,TGTGCCAGCTCACCATTGGACAGTTTATACAATGAGCAGTTCTTC
many,TRBV10-1,TRBJ2-7,NA,CASSDGLAPDEQYF,TGCGCCAGCAGCGATGGGCTAGCACCCGACGAGCAGTACTTC
NA,TRBV5-1,TRBJ2-1,TRBD1,CASSGGTGFYNEQFF,TGCGCCAGCAGCGGCGGGACAGGGTTCTACAATGAGCAGTTCTTC
NA,TRBV27,TRBJ1-1,NA,CASTSNGALNTEAFF,TGTGCCAGCACCTCCAACGGTGCCTTGAACACTGAAGCTTTCTTT
NA,TRBV11-2,TRBJ2-7,NA,CASSLEIYNEQYF,TGTGCCAGCAGCTTAGAGATTTACAATGAGCAGTACTTC
many,TRBV27,TRBJ2-1,NA,CASSPIRGYNEQFF,TGTGCCAGCAGTCCCATCAGGGGCTACAATGAGCAGTTCTTC
NA,TRBV29-1,TRBJ1-1,NA,CSVGRPLNTEAFF,TGCAGCGTTGGCCGACCGCTGAACACTGAAGCTTTCTTT
few,TRBV4-1,TRBJ2-7,TRBD2,CASSQSLAVSYEQYF,TGCGCCAGCAGCCAGTCACTAGCGGTCTCCTACGAGCAGTACTTC
many,TRBV24-1,TRBJ2-3,NA,CATSDLQASTSTDTQYF,TGTGCCACCAGTGATTTGCAAGCCAGTACCAGCACAGATACGCAGTATTTT
few,TRBV19,TRBJ2-5,NA,CASSPAVDGEETQYF,TGTGCCAGTAGCCCGGCGGTCGACGGAGAAGAGACCCAGTACTTC
many,TRBV28,TRBJ2-1,NA,CASSFGSEGNEQFF,TGTGCCAGCAGTTTTGGCTCGGAAGGAAATGAGCAGTTCTTC
many,TRBV7-9,TRBJ1-1,NA,CASTDSFGAFF,TGTGCCAGCACCGACTCCTTTGGAGCTTTCTTT
few,TRBV7-8,TRBJ1-5,NA,CASSRGGLRDQPQHF,TGTGCCAGCAGCCGGGGGGGGTTGCGCGATCAGCCCCAGCATTTT
many,TRBV9,TRBJ2-7,NA,CASSVELSYEQYF,TGTGCCAGCAGCGTAGAACTCTCCTACGAGCAGTACTTC
NA,TRBV5-8,TRBJ2-2,TRBD2,CASSLAKTSGRQTGELFF,TGTGCCAGCAGCTTGGCCAAGACTAGCGGGAGGCAAACCGGGGAGCTGTTTTTT
NA,TRBV28,TRBJ1-1,NA,CASRGGTVNTEAFF,TGTGCCAGCAGGGGCGGGACGGTGAACACTGAAGCTTTCTTT
many,TRBV5-1,TRBJ2-7,TRBD2,CASSLERGAYEQYF,TGTGCCAGCAGCTTAGAACGGGGGGCCTACGAGCAGTACTTC
NA,TRBV30,TRBJ1-4,TRBD1,CAQSLQGVGEKLFF,TGTGCCCAATCGCTCCAGGGGGTTGGTGAAAAACTGTTTTTT
NA,TRBV5-1,TRBJ2-2,NA,CASSAPGPNTGELFF,TGCGCCAGCAGCGCACCCGGGCCCAACACCGGGGAGCTGTTTTTT
many,TRBV28,TRBJ2-7,NA,CASSSPTYGDRQYF,TGTGCCAGCAGTTCCCCAACCTATGGGGATCGGCAGTACTTC